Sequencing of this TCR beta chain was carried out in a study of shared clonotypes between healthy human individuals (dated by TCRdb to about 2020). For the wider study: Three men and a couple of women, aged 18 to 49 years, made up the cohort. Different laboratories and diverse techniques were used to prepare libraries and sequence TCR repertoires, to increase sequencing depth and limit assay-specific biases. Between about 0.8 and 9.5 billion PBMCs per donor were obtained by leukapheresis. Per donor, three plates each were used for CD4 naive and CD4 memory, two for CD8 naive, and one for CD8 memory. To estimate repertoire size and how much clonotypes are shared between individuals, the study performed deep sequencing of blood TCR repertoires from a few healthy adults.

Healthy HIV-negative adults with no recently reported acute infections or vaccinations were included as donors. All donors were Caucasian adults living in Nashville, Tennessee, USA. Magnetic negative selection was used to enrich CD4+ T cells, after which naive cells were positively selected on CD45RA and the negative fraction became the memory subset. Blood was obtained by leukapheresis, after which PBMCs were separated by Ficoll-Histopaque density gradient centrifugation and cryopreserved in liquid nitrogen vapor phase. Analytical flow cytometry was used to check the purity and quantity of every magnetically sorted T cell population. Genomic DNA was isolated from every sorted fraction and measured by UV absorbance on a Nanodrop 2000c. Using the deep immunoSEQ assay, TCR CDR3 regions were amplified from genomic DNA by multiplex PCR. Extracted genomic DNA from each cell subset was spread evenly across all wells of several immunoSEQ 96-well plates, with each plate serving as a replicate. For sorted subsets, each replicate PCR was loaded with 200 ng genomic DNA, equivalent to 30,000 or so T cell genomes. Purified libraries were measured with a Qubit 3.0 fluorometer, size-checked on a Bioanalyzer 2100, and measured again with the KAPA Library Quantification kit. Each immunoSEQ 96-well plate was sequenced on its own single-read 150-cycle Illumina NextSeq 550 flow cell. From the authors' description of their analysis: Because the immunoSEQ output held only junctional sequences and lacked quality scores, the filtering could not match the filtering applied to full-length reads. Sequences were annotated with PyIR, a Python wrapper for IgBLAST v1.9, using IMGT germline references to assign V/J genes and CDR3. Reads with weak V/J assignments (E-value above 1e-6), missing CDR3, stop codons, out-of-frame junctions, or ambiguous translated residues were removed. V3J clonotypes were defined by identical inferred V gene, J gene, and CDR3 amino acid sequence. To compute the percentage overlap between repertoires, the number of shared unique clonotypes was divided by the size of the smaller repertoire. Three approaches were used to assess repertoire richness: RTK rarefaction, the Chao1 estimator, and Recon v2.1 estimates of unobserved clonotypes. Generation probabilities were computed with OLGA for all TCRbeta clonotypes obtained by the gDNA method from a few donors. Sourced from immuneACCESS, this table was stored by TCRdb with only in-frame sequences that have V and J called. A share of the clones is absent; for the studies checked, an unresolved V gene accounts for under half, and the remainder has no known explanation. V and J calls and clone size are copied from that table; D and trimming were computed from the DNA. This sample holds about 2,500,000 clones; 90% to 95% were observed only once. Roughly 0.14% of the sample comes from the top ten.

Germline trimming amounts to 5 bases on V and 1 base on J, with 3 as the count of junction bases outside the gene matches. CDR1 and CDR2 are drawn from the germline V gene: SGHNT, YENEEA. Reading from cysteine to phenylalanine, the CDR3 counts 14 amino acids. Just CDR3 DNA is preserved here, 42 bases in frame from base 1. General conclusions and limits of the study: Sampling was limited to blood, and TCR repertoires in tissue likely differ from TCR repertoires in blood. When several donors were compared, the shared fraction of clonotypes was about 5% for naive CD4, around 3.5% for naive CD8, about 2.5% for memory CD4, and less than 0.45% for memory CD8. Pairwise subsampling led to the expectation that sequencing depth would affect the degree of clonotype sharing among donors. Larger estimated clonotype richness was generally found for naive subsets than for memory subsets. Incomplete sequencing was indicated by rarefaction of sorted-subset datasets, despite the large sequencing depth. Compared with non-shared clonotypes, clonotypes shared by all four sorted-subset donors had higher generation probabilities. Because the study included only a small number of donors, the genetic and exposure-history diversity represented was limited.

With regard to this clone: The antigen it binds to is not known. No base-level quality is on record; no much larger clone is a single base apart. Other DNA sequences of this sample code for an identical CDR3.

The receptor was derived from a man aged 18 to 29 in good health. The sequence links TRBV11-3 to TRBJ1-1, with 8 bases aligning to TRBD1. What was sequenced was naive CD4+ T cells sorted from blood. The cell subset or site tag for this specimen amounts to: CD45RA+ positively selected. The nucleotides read TGTGCCAGCAGCCCCGGACAGGGGAACACTGAAGCTTTCTTT. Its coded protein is CASSPGQGNTEAFF.